A selection of T cell receptor beta chains follows, all from one sample in a study of T cell changes during pregnancy in multiple sclerosis. TCRdb's table, derived via immunoSEQ multiplex PCR, lists solely in-frame clones and lacks some. Among 30,000 to 45,000 clones listed, about 90% were seen once. This sample comprised CD4+ T cells from peripheral blood mononuclear cells, obtained after pregnancy. These receptor sequences come from a female donor with multiple sclerosis, enrolled in a pregnancy study. CDR3s include the opening cysteine and the closing phenylalanine or tryptophan. The D gene is left open where the match is weak. Rows may omit the clone size; those that give it use once, few, many or a size class.

j_call v_call d_call clone_size cdr3_nt cdr3_aa
TRBJ2-6 TRBV29-1 TRBD1 once TGCAGCGTCAGGACAGGGTCCTCTGGGGCCAACGTCCCGACTTTC CSVRTGSSGANVPTF
TRBJ2-1 TRBV6-1 TRBD2 NA TGTGCCAGCAGTGAAAGGCTAGCGGGAGGGGGCAATGAGCAGTTCTTC CASSERLAGGGNEQFF
TRBJ2-4 TRBV27 TRBD2 NA TGTGCCAGCAGTTCAGGTAGCGGGAGTTGGGCCAAAAACATTCAGTACTTC CASSSGSGSWAKNIQYF
TRBJ1-2 TRBV5-1 TRBD1 NA TGCGCCAGCAGCTTGGAGGCGACAGGGATCGGGGGTAACGGCTACACCTTC CASSLEATGIGGNGYTF
TRBJ2-7 TRBV29-1 NA NA TGCAGCGCCGTGGTCAGTTCCTACGAGCAGTACTTC CSAVVSSYEQYF
TRBJ2-7 TRBV5-1 TRBD1 NA TGCGCCAGCAGCTTGGGGACAGGGCGACTCGAGCAGTACTTC CASSLGTGRLEQYF
TRBJ2-1 TRBV19 NA NA TGTGCCAGTAGCATATCCCCCCACAGGGCTGTACGGGATGAGCAGTTCTTC CASSISPHRAVRDEQFF
TRBJ2-3 TRBV6-1 TRBD2 NA TGTGCCAGCAGTGAAGAGGGACTAGCGGGGGGAGTTAGGGATACGCAGTATTTT CASSEEGLAGGVRDTQYF
TRBJ2-3 TRBV2 TRBD2 NA TGTGCCAGCAGTGAGGGGCGGGGGGGCCGGACAGATACGCAGTATTTT CASSEGRGGRTDTQYF
TRBJ2-5 TRBV29-1 TRBD1 NA TGCAGCTATAGCCGGAGGACAGGGAAACAAGAGACCCAGTACTTC CSYSRRTGKQETQYF
TRBJ2-3 TRBV19 TRBD1 NA TGTGCCAGACCACAGGGGGCAGGTACAGATACGCAGTATTTT CARPQGAGTDTQYF
TRBJ1-1 TRBV11-3 TRBD1 NA TGTGCCAGCAGCCTCGGACAGGGGAACACTGAAGCTTTCTTT CASSLGQGNTEAFF
TRBJ2-7 TRBV2 TRBD1 NA TGTGCCAGCAGCGGACAGGGAATATACGAGCAGTACTTC CASSGQGIYEQYF
TRBJ2-2 TRBV5-5 TRBD1 NA TGTGCCAGCAGCCGAAATGGACAGGGAAGGGAGCTGTTTTTT CASSRNGQGRELFF
TRBJ1-4 TRBV7-6 NA NA TGTGCCAGCAGCTTATCCGGGGAACAGCGGTATGAAAAACTGTTTTTT CASSLSGEQRYEKLFF
TRBJ2-7 TRBV7-2 TRBD1 NA TGTGCCAGCAGCATCACCGGGACAGGGGTCTACGAGCAGTACTTC CASSITGTGVYEQYF
TRBJ1-2 TRBV7-9 TRBD1 NA TGTGCCAGCAGCCCCGGACAGGGGCAAGGCTACACCTTC CASSPGQGQGYTF
TRBJ2-7 TRBV2 TRBD2 NA TGTGCCAGCAGAAGCGGGGGGGCCACCGAGCAGTACTTC CASRSGGATEQYF
TRBJ1-3 TRBV29-1 NA NA TGCAGCGCTACCGGTATCGCTGGAAACACCATATATTTT CSATGIAGNTIYF
TRBJ2-7 TRBV4-1 TRBD1 NA TGCGCCAGCAGCCAAAAAGACAGGGGGTTGAGGGACTACGAGCAGTACTTC CASSQKDRGLRDYEQYF
TRBJ2-5 TRBV11-2 TRBD1 NA TGTGCCAGCAGCTTAGCTGCAGGGGGCCTAGAGACCCAGTACTTC CASSLAAGGLETQYF
TRBJ2-3 TRBV25-1 TRBD1 NA TGTGCCAGCAGTGATACAGGGGGTGGCACAGATACGCAGTATTTT CASSDTGGGTDTQYF
TRBJ2-1 TRBV10-1 NA NA TGCGCCAGCATTAGGACAGACCGGCGGGTCAATGAGCAGTTCTTC CASIRTDRRVNEQFF
TRBJ1-3 TRBV6-4 NA NA TGTGCCAGCAGAACGGAGGTATCTGGAAACACCATATATTTT CASRTEVSGNTIYF
TRBJ2-3 TRBV9 NA NA TGTGCCAGCAGCCCGGAGGGACCCACCACAGATACGCAGTATTTT CASSPEGPTTDTQYF
TRBJ1-2 TRBV7-3 NA NA TGTGCCAGCAGCTTAATGGGGCTGAGCGGCTACACCTTC CASSLMGLSGYTF
TRBJ1-1 TRBV2 NA once TGTGCCAGCAGTCCTGGGGGGGACACTGAAGCTTTCTTT CASSPGGDTEAFF
TRBJ2-3 TRBV4-3 NA NA TGCGCCAGCAGCTACCGGACTATCACAGATACGCAGTATTTT CASSYRTITDTQYF
TRBJ2-6 TRBV7-9 NA once TGTGCCAGCAGCTTAGGGCAATACTCTGGGGCCAACGTCCTGACTTTC CASSLGQYSGANVLTF
TRBJ1-2 TRBV5-1 NA NA TGCGCCAGCAGCTTCACAGGCTCTAACTATGGCTACACCTTC CASSFTGSNYGYTF
TRBJ2-1 TRBV18 TRBD2 NA TGTGCCAGCTCCCCCCTGGGAGGGTCCTTGGCTGAGCAGTTCTTC CASSPLGGSLAEQFF
TRBJ1-5 TRBV30 NA NA TGTGCCTGGACTAAGAACCCAGGGAGGGATCAGCCCCAGCATTTT CAWTKNPGRDQPQHF
TRBJ2-1 TRBV10-3 NA NA TGTGCCATCAGAGACGAAAGACACCCCCGGGGAGTAGGCAATGAGCAGTTCTTC CAIRDERHPRGVGNEQFF
TRBJ2-7 TRBV5-4 NA NA TGTGCCAGCAGCTTGCAGGGCACCTTAGGCGAGCAGTACTTC CASSLQGTLGEQYF
TRBJ1-2 TRBV6-5 NA NA TGTGCCAGCTGCCCCCCGGGGTTAGGAGGCTACACCTTC CASCPPGLGGYTF
TRBJ2-7 TRBV6-1 NA NA TGTGCCAGCACCAATTTAGACGAGCAGTACTTC CASTNLDEQYF
TRBJ2-7 TRBV29-1 NA NA TGCAGCGTTGACGAGGGAAACTACGAGCAGTACTTC CSVDEGNYEQYF
TRBJ2-3 TRBV7-2 TRBD2 NA TGTGCCAGCAGCCCCCGCCCTAGCGGGGGCCTAAGCACAGATACGCAGTATTTT CASSPRPSGGLSTDTQYF
TRBJ1-2 TRBV7-6 NA NA TGTGCCAGCAGCTCGCAGGGGCCGAACTATGGCTACACCTTC CASSSQGPNYGYTF
TRBJ2-3 TRBV23-1 NA NA TGCGCCAGCAGTCCAGGGGGGGGACAGGGCACAGATACGCAGTATTTT CASSPGGGQGTDTQYF
TRBJ2-3 TRBV4-3 TRBD2 NA TGCGCCAGCAGCCGAAGGGCGGGAGGGGATACGCAGTATTTT CASSRRAGGDTQYF
TRBJ2-7 TRBV5-4 TRBD2 once TGTGCCAGCAGCCCGGGAATAGCGGGGCTCTCCTACGAGCAGTACTTC CASSPGIAGLSYEQYF
TRBJ1-5 TRBV7-2 TRBD1 NA TGTGCCAGCAGTTACCTACCCGGGACAGGCGTCTCTCAGCCCCAGCATTTT CASSYLPGTGVSQPQHF
TRBJ1-1 TRBV19 NA NA TGTGCCAGTAGTACACGGGCGGCAGGGGAAACTGAAGCTTTCTTT CASSTRAAGETEAFF
TRBJ2-5 TRBV5-1 NA NA TGCGCCAGCAGCTTGGGACTACCCCAAGAGACCCAGTACTTC CASSLGLPQETQYF
TRBJ2-2 TRBV2 NA few TGTGCCAGCAGAGCCGACAGCACCGGGGAGCTGTTTTTT CASRADSTGELFF
TRBJ2-3 TRBV18 TRBD1 NA TGTGCCAGCTCACTCCGGACAGGGCTCACCGGGGATACGCAGTATTTT CASSLRTGLTGDTQYF
TRBJ2-5 TRBV7-2 NA NA TGTGCCAGCAGCTCATCCGGGAGTCAAGAGACCCAGTACTTC CASSSSGSQETQYF
TRBJ1-5 TRBV7-6 NA NA TGTGCCAGCAGCTTAGTAGAGGGTCAAAATCAGCCCCAGCATTTT CASSLVEGQNQPQHF
TRBJ1-4 TRBV10-2 NA NA TGCGCCAGCAGAGGGCAGGGGTACGGAAAACTGTTTTTT CASRGQGYGKLFF
TRBJ2-1 TRBV30 NA once TGTGCCTGGAGTCCGACCGGGATCAATGAGCAGTTCTTC CAWSPTGINEQFF
TRBJ2-2 TRBV30 TRBD2 NA TGTGCCTGGAGTCCAAGCGGACTAGCGGGAGGGCGGTACACCGGGGAGCTGTTTTTT CAWSPSGLAGGRYTGELFF
TRBJ1-1 TRBV27 TRBD1 NA TGTGCCAGCAGTTTAACGGGTCAGGGGGCATGGACTGAAGCTTTCTTT CASSLTGQGAWTEAFF
TRBJ2-3 TRBV7-9 NA NA TGTGCCAGCAGCTTAGCGGATACAGGCGCAGATACGCAGTATTTT CASSLADTGADTQYF
TRBJ2-5 TRBV6-5 TRBD1 NA TGTGCCAGCAGTCGACAGGGGTCCCAAGAGACCCAGTACTTC CASSRQGSQETQYF
TRBJ2-3 TRBV27 NA NA TGTGCCAGCAGTCCTCGCTTGACAGTCCACGACACAGATACGCAGTATTTT CASSPRLTVHDTDTQYF
TRBJ2-5 TRBV10-3 TRBD1 NA TGTGCCATCAGCGAAGCCGGGACAGGGGCCCAAGAGACCCAGTACTTC CAISEAGTGAQETQYF
TRBJ1-1 TRBV11-2 TRBD1 once TGTGCCAGCAGCTCGGACAGGGTTGGCACTGAAGCTTTCTTT CASSSDRVGTEAFF
TRBJ1-5 TRBV28 TRBD1 NA TGTGCCAGCAGTTTATATGGCCTGAAGAGGGGGCAAACGGGTCAGCCCCAGCATTTT CASSLYGLKRGQTGQPQHF